This T cell receptor beta chain was captured by sequencing in a study of breast tumors, draining lymph nodes, adjacent tissues. The V and J ends lost 5 bases and 6 bases, in that order; junction bases with no gene match: 18. The CDR3 covers 17 residues. TCRdb called the multiplex PCR reads again in MiXCR, with one record for every CDR3 protein. The sample comprises about 14,000 distinct CDR3 sequences, 55% to 60% of which are singletons, and approximately 30% rests with the top ten. This clonotype was obtained from a female donor with breast cancer. Some clones in this sample may be carry-over from other donors' samples. The sample comprised tumor-adjacent breast tissue. The chain has TRBV12-3 or TRBV12-4 and TRBJ2-7; 8 bases line up with TRBD1. The CDR3 coding sequence is TGTGCCAGCAGTGCCCCCCGGGACAGGCGCGTGGGGGGCGAGCAGTACTTC. Protein: CASSAPRDRRVGGEQYF.